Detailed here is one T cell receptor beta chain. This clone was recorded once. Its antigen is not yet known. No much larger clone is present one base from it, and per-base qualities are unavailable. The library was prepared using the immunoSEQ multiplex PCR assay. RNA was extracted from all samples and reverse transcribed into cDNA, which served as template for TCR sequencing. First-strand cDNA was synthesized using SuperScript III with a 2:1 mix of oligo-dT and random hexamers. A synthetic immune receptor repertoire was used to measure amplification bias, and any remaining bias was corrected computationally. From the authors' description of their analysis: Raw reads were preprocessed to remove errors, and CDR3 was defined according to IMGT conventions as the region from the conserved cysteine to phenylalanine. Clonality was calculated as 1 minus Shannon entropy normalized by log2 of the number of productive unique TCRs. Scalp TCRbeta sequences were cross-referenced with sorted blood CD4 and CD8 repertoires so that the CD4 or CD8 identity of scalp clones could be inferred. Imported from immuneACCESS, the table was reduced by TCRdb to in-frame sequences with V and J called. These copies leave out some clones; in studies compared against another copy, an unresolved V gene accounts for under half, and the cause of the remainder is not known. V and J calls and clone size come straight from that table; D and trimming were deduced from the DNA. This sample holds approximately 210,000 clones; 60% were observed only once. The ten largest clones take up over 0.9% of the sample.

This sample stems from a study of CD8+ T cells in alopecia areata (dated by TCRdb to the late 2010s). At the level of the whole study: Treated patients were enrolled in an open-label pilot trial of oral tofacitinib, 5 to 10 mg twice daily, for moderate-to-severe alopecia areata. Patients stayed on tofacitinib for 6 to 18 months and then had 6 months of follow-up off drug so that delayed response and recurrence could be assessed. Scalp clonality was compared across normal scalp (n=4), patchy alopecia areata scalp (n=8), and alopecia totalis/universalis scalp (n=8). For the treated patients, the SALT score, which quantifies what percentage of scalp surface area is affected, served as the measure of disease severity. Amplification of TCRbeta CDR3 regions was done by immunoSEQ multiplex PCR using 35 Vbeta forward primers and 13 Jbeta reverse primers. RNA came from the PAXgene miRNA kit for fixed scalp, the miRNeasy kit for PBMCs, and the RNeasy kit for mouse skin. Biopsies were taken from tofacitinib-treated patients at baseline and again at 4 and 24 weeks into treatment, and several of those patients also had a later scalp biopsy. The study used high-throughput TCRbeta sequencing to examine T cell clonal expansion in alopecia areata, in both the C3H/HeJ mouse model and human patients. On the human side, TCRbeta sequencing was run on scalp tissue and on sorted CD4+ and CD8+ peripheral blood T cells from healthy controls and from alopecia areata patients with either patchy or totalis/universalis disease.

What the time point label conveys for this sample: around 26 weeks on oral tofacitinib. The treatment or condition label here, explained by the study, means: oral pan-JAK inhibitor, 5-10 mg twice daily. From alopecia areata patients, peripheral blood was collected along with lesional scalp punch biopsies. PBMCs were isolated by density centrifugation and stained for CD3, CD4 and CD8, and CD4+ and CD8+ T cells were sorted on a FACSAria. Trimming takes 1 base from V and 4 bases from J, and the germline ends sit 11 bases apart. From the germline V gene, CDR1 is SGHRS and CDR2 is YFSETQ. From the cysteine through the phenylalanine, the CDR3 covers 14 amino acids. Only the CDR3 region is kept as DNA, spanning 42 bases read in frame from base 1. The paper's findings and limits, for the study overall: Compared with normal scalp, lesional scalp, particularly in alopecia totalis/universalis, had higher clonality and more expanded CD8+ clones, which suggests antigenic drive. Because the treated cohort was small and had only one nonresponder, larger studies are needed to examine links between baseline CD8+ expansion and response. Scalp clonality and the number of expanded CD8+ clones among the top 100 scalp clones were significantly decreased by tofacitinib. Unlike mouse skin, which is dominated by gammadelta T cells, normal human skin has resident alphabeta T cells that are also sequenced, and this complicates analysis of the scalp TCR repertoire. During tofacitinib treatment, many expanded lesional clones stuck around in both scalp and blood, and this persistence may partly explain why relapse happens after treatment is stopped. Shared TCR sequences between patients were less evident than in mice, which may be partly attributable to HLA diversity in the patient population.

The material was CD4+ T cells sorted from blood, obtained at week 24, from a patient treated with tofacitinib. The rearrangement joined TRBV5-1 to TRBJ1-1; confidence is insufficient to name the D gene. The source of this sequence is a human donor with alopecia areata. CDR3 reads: CASSLMDGGTEAFF. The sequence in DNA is TGCGCCAGCAGCTTGATGGATGGCGGCACTGAAGCTTTCTTT.